The 20 T cell receptor beta chains below were found in one sample sequenced in a study of T cells after yellow fever vaccination. MiXCR was run by TCRdb on the 5' RACE reads, yielding one entry per CDR3 protein. The sample carries roughly 500,000 distinct CDR3 sequences, around 21% recorded once. The specimen was PBMCs, collected 15 days after the yellow fever booster vaccination. Receptors originate from a man aged 25 to 45 who received the YFV17D yellow fever vaccine.

The CDR3 sequence is CASSLYGPRNIQYF. The CDR3 DNA reads TGTGCCAGCAGTTTATATGGGCCTAGAAACATTCAGTACTTC. V gene TRBV27 combines with J gene TRBJ2-4; no clear D gene. CDR1 and CDR2 (germline): MNHEY, SMNVEV (reference sequence). This CDR3 is built from 14 residues. The V end was cut by 1 base, the J end by 6 bases, with 10 bases between.

The sample holds one count of this clonotype. The V and J genes are TRBV18 and TRBJ1-3; the D is unclear. CDR1 is KGHSH and CDR2 is LQKENI in the germline V gene. The CDR3 consists of 16 residues. Trimming shortened V by 1 base and J by 0 bases, and 10 bases separated the two germline ends. The CDR3: CASSPLTWVSGNTIYF. As DNA, the CDR3 is TGTGCCAGCTCACCACTTACTTGGGTCTCTGGAAACACCATATATTTT. Filled out from reference TRBV18 and TRBJ1-3, the complete variable domain reads NAGVMQNPRHLVRRRGQEARLRCSPMKGHSHVYWYRQLPEEGLKFMVYLQKENIIDESGMPKERFSAEFPKEGPSILRIQQVVRGDSAAYFCASSPLTWVSGNTIYFGEGSWLTVV.

The chain combines TRBV24-1 with TRBJ2-3, with D tentatively TRBD2 (6 bases). V lost 1 base and J 1 base, leaving 11 bases between the germline ends. The CDR3 runs to 16 residues. Germline CDR1 reads KGHDR; CDR2 reads SFDVKD. The CDR3 region has the DNA TGTGCCACCAGTGATTTCTCTCGGAGGGGCACAGATACGCAGTATTTT. Amino acid sequence: CATSDFSRRGTDTQYF.

The chain links TRBV29-1 to TRBJ1-5; possibly TRBD1 for D (5 bases). The CDR3 has 12 amino acids. Germline V gene lookup returns CDR1 SQVTM and CDR2 ANQGSEA. With 6 bases removed from V and 9 bases from J, the gap between germline ends came to 15 bases. The CDR3 sequence: CSVKQGSRPQHF. The CDR3 DNA reads as TGCAGCGTGAAGCAGGGTTCACGGCCCCAGCATTTT.

The genes are TRBV7-3 and TRBJ2-3, with a possible D match to TRBD2 (6 bases). Trimming left V 2 bases short and J 5 bases short, with 11 bases between. The CDR3 has 14 residues. Germline assignment: CDR1 SGHTA and CDR2 FQGTGA. CDR3 bases: TGTGCCAGCAGCTTATCCGAGGGAGGAGATACGCAGTATTTT. It specifies CASSLSEGGDTQYF.

J is TRBJ2-5 and V is TRBV5-1; D possibly corresponds to TRBD1 (6 bases). Germline loops: CDR1 SGHRS, CDR2 YFSETQ. This CDR3 has 16 amino acids. Trimming removed 0 bases at V and 1 base at J, with 13 bases between. As DNA, the CDR3 is TGCGCCAGCAGCTTGGCCCCTGGGGGCCTCCAAGAGACCCAGTACTTC. It is translated as CASSLAPGGLQETQYF.

This clonotype was picked up a small number of times. This chain connects TRBV15 to TRBJ1-2, with 9 positions matching TRBD1. The length of the CDR3 is 13 residues. The J segment lost 14 bases and the V segment lost 0 bases, leaving 7 bases of the junction unmatched. Germline V gives CDR1 LNHNV, CDR2 YYDKDF (reference sequence). CDR3 coding DNA: TGTGCCACCAGCAGAGATAAGGGGACAGGGAGGACCTTC. Residues: CATSRDKGTGRTF.

This clonotype was picked up a small number of times. V gene TRBV4-3 combines with J gene TRBJ2-7; 9 positions match TRBD2. This CDR3 region has 17 residues. Trimming took 4 bases from V and 0 from J; bases not matched to a gene: 10. Germline V lookup: CDR1 LGHNA, CDR2 YSLEER. The CDR3 DNA sequence: TGCGCCAGCAGCCCTGAGTTTGCGGGAGGGAGCTCCTACGAGCAGTACTTC. Protein: CASSPEFAGGSSYEQYF.

The chain joins TRBV15 to TRBJ2-7; D unclear. This CDR3 has 15 amino acids. Germline V lookup: CDR1 LNHNV, CDR2 YYDKDF (reference sequence). Trimming stripped 1 base from V and 0 bases from J, with 10 bases between. The CDR3 here is CATSRVAGISYEQYF. CDR3 bases: TGTGCCACCAGCAGAGTGGCCGGAATCTCCTACGAGCAGTACTTC.

This clonotype was found a few times. The rearrangement uses TRBV20-1 and TRBJ2-3; 7 positions match TRBD2. Per germline, CDR1 DFQATT and CDR2 SNEGSKA (reference sequence). This CDR3 has 14 residues. J lost 1 base, V lost 3 bases, and 4 bases had no gene match. CDR3 DNA sequence: TGCAGTGCTAGGGGACTACTTGGCACAGATACGCAGTATTTT. Protein: CSARGLLGTDTQYF.

V gene TRBV7-2 combines with J gene TRBJ2-7, with TRBD2 matching over 8 bases. Germline V gives CDR1 SGHTA, CDR2 FQGNSA. Trimming removed 4 bases from V and 3 bases from J; junction bases left unmatched: 5. The CDR3 runs 14 residues. CDR3 nucleotides: TGTGCCAGCAGCTACTGGACTAGCAGCTACGAGCAGTACTTC. Protein sequence: CASSYWTSSYEQYF.

Remarks on this clonotype: The CDR3 ends on some other residue instead of the conserved phenylalanine or tryptophan, so this is likely a read error. The V call is TRBV20-1, the J call TRBJ2-7; 9 bases are a match to TRBD2. The CDR3 is made up of 13 amino acids. J gave up 3 bases and V 4 bases, and 4 bases lay outside the gene matches. Per the germline V gene, CDR1 is DFQATT and CDR2 is SNEGSKA (reference sequence). CDR3 protein: CSAIGGRGYEQYL. CDR3 DNA: TGCAGTGCTATAGGCGGGAGGGGCTACGAGCAGTACCTC.

A few counts support this clonotype. The gene calls are TRBV12-3 or TRBV12-4 and TRBJ2-1; 11 nucleotides match TRBD2. This CDR3 has 15 amino acids. V lost 1 base and J lost 8; bases outside the gene matches: 4. CDR3 nucleotides: TGTGCCAGCAGTTTAGAACTAGCGGGGGCGTATGAGCAGTTCTTC. It codes for CASSLELAGAYEQFF.

V is TRBV7-3 and J is TRBJ1-1, with D possibly matching TRBD1 (6 bases). Per germline, CDR1 SGHTA and CDR2 FQGTGA. V was shortened by 7 bases and J by 10 bases, with 25 bases between the two germline ends. The length of the CDR3 is 15 residues. The DNA of the CDR3 is TGTGCCAGCACCGCCTTACCTGGACAGTCGCCCCTAGCTTTCTTT. Translated, it gives CASTALPGQSPLAFF. The full variable domain, in which reference TRBV7-3 and TRBJ1-1 provide the parts outside the CDR3, is GAGVSQTPSNKVTEKGKYVELRCDPISGHTALYWYRQSLGQGPEFLIYFQGTGAADDSGLPNDRFFAVRPEGSVSTLKIQRTERGDSAVYLCASTALPGQSPLAFFGQGTRLTVV.

The chain couples TRBV6-5 to TRBJ2-1; 10 bases are a match to TRBD2. The junction had 10 bases not matched to a gene; V was cut back by 3 bases and J by 8 bases. This CDR3 is built from 16 residues. CDR1 is MNHEY, CDR2 SVGAGI, per germline. The CDR3 protein is CASSYLPSGSADEQFF. CDR3 sequence (DNA): TGTGCCAGCAGTTATCTCCCTAGCGGGAGCGCGGATGAGCAGTTCTTC.

The V call is TRBV28, the J call TRBJ1-2; TRBD1 matches at 7 bases. The CDR3 loop spans 15 amino acids. Germline V gene lookup returns CDR1 MDHEN and CDR2 SYDVKM. The trim removed 3 bases at V and 4 bases at J, leaving 8 bases unmatched. The CDR3, as DNA: TGTGCCAGCAGTTTGGAAATGGGGACAGCCTATGGCTACACCTTC. Protein product: CASSLEMGTAYGYTF.

This clonotype was counted only a few times. V gene TRBV11-2 combines with J gene TRBJ2-2; D is unresolved. The ends were cut back, 5 bases at V and 5 bases at J, with 24 bases in the middle. The CDR3 has 18 residues. The germline CDR1 and CDR2 sequences are SGHAT and FQNNGV. The CDR3 reads CASSPPLMVVGETGELFF. Written as DNA, the CDR3 is TGTGCCAGCAGCCCGCCCCTGATGGTGGTCGGTGAGACCGGGGAGCTGTTTTTT.

This clonotype appeared a few times. This sequence joins TRBV12-3 or TRBV12-4 and TRBJ2-5; perhaps D is TRBD1 or TRBD2 (5 bases each). Trimming removed 9 bases from V and 3 bases from J, with 17 bases in between. The CDR3 is 14 residues long. The CDR3 region is CASFRDGWKETQYF. The CDR3 region has the DNA TGTGCCAGTTTCCGGGACGGGTGGAAAGAGACCCAGTACTTC.

The sample holds a few counts of this clonotype. The rearrangement joins TRBV24-1 to TRBJ2-2; D unclear. CDR3 length: 14 residues. Germline values: CDR1 KGHDR, CDR2 SFDVKD. Trimming removed 4 bases at V and 4 bases at J, with 9 bases between. DNA of the CDR3: TGTGCCACCAGTGACCCCCGTATCACCGGGGAGCTGTTTTTT. Translated: CATSDPRITGELFF.

This rearrangement joins TRBV18 to TRBJ2-7; a weak D match, TRBD1 (6 bases). The germline gives CDR1 KGHSH, CDR2 LQKENI. Trimming pared 0 bases from V and 4 bases from J, leaving 10 bases between. The CDR3 totals 14 residues. This CDR3 reads CASSPPQGWYEQYF. The CDR3 nucleotides are TGTGCCAGCTCACCACCGCAGGGGTGGTACGAGCAGTACTTC.